This is a list of T cell receptor beta chains from one sample in a study of CD4 T cells in relation to SARS-CoV-2 and coronaviruses. These receptors lack a known antigen. Using immunoSEQ multiplex PCR, the repertoire was profiled, and TCRdb retains in-frame clones only, with some absent. The sample comprises roughly 26,000 clones, roughly four fifths of which are singletons, and 13% rests with the top ten. Sequencing was done on a sample of CD4+ T cells from PBMCs, cultured in vitro. The receptor set was obtained from a human donor in good health. The CDR3 runs from the conserved cysteine through the conserved F or W. The D gene is left open where the match is weak. Clone size, where shown, is once, few, many, or a class for clones that have expanded.

cdr3_nt,cdr3_aa,v_call,clone_size,d_call,j_call
TGCGCCAGCAGCTGGGGGGACGGCGTCTATGGCTACACCTTC,CASSWGDGVYGYTF,TRBV5-1,.,.,TRBJ1-2
TGTGCCAGCAGTCGCCCGGGGTTCGATAATTCACCCCTCCACTTT,CASSRPGFDNSPLHF,TRBV2,.,.,TRBJ1-6
TGTGCCAGCAGTGATATCTATGGGACTAGCGGTTTCCGTCACCAAGAGACCCAGTACTTC,CASSDIYGTSGFRHQETQYF,TRBV6-2/TRBV6-3,once,TRBD2,TRBJ2-5
TGCGCCAGCAGCTTGGGGACAGCTGGAAACACCATATATTTT,CASSLGTAGNTIYF,TRBV5-1,few,.,TRBJ1-3
TGCGCCAGCAGCCAAGAGGGAGGGTTCCAAGAGACCCAGTACTTC,CASSQEGGFQETQYF,TRBV4-3,.,TRBD2,TRBJ2-5
TGTGCCAGCAGCTTAGCGGTGCGGGAGGCGTCCTACGAGCAGTACTTC,CASSLAVREASYEQYF,TRBV7-2,.,TRBD2,TRBJ2-7
TGCGCCAGCAGCCACCGACTAGCGGGGGGCCACAATGAGCAGTTCTTC,CASSHRLAGGHNEQFF,TRBV4-3,.,TRBD2,TRBJ2-1
TGTGCCAGCGGGGTATTACGGAACACAGATACGCAGTATTTT,CASGVLRNTDTQYF,TRBV11-2,.,.,TRBJ2-3
TGTGCCAGCAGCCTAGGGGGTCGGGCCAATGAAAAACTGTTTTTT,CASSLGGRANEKLFF,TRBV7-2,.,.,TRBJ1-4
TGTGCCAGCAGCTCCCGGGTAGCCTCTGGAAACACCATATATTTT,CASSSRVASGNTIYF,TRBV7-8,.,.,TRBJ1-3
TGTGCCAGCACCAAGGGGCGAGGGGCGCATTCCTATAATTCACCCCTCCACTTT,CASTKGRGAHSYNSPLHF,TRBV7-9,.,.,TRBJ1-6
TGTGCCAGCAGTACGACAGGTTCTGAGAGCTACACCTTC,CASSTTGSESYTF,TRBV12-3/TRBV12-4,.,.,TRBJ1-2
TGTGCCAGCTCACCAGCAGGGGGCGCGGAGACCCAGTACTTC,CASSPAGGAETQYF,TRBV18,once,TRBD1,TRBJ2-5
TGTGCCAGCAGCCTGCAACAGGGTATCAACGAGCAGTACTTC,CASSLQQGINEQYF,TRBV5-4,.,.,TRBJ2-7
TGTGCCAGGTTACTAGCGGAGAAAACAAATAGCACAGATACGCAGTATTTT,CARLLAEKTNSTDTQYF,TRBV9,.,TRBD2,TRBJ2-3